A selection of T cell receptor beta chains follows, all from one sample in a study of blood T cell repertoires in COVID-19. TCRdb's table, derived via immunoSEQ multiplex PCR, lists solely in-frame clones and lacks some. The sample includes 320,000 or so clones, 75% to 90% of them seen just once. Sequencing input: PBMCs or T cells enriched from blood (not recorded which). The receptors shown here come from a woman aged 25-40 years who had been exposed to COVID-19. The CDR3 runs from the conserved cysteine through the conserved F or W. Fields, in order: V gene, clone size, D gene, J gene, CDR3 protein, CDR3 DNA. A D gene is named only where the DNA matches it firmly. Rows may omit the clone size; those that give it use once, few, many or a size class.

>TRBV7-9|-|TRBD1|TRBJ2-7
CASSFSTGGNEQYF
TGTGCCAGCAGCTTTAGTACAGGGGGGAACGAGCAGTACTTC
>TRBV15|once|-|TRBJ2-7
CATSSETANYEQYF
TGTGCCACCAGCAGTGAGACAGCAAACTACGAGCAGTACTTC
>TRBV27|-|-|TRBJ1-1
CASSLFSGIGEAFF
TGTGCCAGCAGTTTATTTAGCGGAATCGGTGAAGCTTTCTTT
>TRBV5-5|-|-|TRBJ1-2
CASSLSENYGYTF
TGTGCCAGCAGCTTGTCAGAAAACTATGGCTACACCTTC
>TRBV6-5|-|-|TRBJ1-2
CASSYDKRGNYGYTF
TGTGCCAGCAGTTACGATAAGAGAGGCAACTATGGCTACACCTTC
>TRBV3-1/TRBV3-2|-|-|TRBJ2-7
CASSLGELNLYEQYF
TGTGCCAGCAGTTTAGGGGAACTAAACTTGTACGAGCAGTACTTC
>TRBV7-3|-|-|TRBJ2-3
CASSHGGDTQYF
TGTGCCAGCAGCCACGGTGGAGATACGCAGTATTTT
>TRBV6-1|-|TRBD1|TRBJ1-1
CASSEGGGFEAFF
TGTGCCAGCAGTGAAGGAGGGGGCTTTGAAGCTTTCTTT
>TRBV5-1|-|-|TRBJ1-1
CASGAGVNTEAFF
TGCGCCAGCGGGGCAGGTGTGAACACTGAAGCTTTCTTT
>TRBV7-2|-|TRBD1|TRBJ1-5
CASSPGQGYQPQHF
TGTGCCAGCAGCCCGGGACAGGGGTACCAGCCCCAGCATTTT
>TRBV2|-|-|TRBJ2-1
CASISLGNEQFF
TGTGCCAGCATCTCCCTCGGGAATGAGCAGTTCTTC
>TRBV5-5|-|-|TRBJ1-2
CASSFARGIDYGYTF
TGTGCCAGCAGTTTTGCCCGGGGTATCGATTATGGCTACACCTTC
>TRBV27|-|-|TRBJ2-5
CASSLNWSQETQYF
TGTGCCAGCAGTTTAAACTGGTCCCAAGAGACCCAGTACTTC
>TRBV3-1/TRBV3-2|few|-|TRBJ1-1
CASRLQGERSEAFF
TGTGCCAGCAGGTTACAGGGTGAACGGTCTGAAGCTTTCTTT
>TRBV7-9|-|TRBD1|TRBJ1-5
CASSSTGEWDQPQHF
TGTGCCAGCAGCTCCACAGGGGAATGGGATCAGCCCCAGCATTTT
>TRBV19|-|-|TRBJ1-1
CASSISQGYTEAFF
TGTGCCAGTAGTATAAGCCAGGGGTACACTGAAGCTTTCTTT
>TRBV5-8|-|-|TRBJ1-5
CASSLRDVGNQPQHF
TGTGCCAGCAGCTTGCGGGATGTGGGCAATCAGCCCCAGCATTTT
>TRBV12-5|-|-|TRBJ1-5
CASGLAPSLEMWNQPQHF
TGTGCTAGTGGTTTGGCCCCCAGTTTGGAGATGTGGAATCAGCCCCAGCATTTT
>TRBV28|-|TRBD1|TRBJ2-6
CASRTGAGANVLTF
TGTGCCAGCAGGACAGGGGCTGGGGCCAACGTCCTGACTTTC
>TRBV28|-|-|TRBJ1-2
CASSFNTVGYGYTF
TGTGCCAGCAGTTTCAACACAGTTGGCTATGGCTACACCTTC
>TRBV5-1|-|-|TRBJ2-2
CASSLAGTSNTGELFF
TGCGCCAGCAGCTTGGCCGGGACATCGAACACCGGGGAGCTGTTTTTT
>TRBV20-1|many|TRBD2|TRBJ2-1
CSASSSGGGNEQFF
TGCAGTGCTAGTTCCAGCGGGGGAGGGAATGAGCAGTTCTTC
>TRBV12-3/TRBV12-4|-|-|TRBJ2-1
CASSFTRTTQFF
TGTGCCAGCAGTTTTACCAGGACTACTCAGTTCTTC
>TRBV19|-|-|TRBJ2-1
CASSPSWNEQFF
TGTGCCAGTAGTCCCAGTTGGAATGAGCAGTTCTTC
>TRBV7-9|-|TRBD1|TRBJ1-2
CASSSKTGTRGRLIYGYTF
TGTGCCAGCAGCTCCAAAACAGGAACCAGGGGGCGGCTTATCTATGGCTACACCTTC
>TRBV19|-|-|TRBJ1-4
CASSIRTNEKLFF
TGTGCCAGTAGTATACGGACAAATGAAAAACTGTTTTTT
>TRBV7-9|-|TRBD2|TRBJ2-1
CASRFGGGANEQFF
TGTGCCAGCAGGTTCGGCGGGGGGGCCAATGAGCAGTTCTTC
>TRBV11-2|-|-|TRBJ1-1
CASSQGLKNTEAFF
TGTGCCAGCAGCCAGGGGTTAAAGAACACTGAAGCTTTCTTT
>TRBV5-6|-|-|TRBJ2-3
CASSLASVVSQYF
TGTGCCAGCAGCTTGGCTAGCGTCGTATCGCAGTATTTT
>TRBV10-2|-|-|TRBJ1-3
CASSESRGGGNTIYF
TGCGCCAGCAGTGAGAGTCGGGGGGGCGGAAACACCATATATTTT
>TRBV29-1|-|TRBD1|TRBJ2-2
CSVRQGRNTGELFF
TGCAGCGTGAGACAGGGCCGTAACACCGGGGAGCTGTTTTTT
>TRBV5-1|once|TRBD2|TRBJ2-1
CASSLDLAGGRNEQFF
TGCGCCAGCAGCTTGGACCTAGCGGGGGGCCGGAATGAGCAGTTCTTC
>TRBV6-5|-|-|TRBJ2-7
CASSYSTGGPYEQYF
TGTGCCAGCAGTTACTCAACCGGGGGGCCGTACGAGCAGTACTTC
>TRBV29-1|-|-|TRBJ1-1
CSVEEGGGTEAFF
TGCAGCGTTGAAGAGGGCGGGGGCACTGAAGCTTTCTTT
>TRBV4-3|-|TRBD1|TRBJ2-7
CASSQNRNLLSGTGGHEQYF
TGCGCCAGCAGCCAAAACCGGAATCTTCTATCCGGGACAGGGGGCCACGAGCAGTACTTC
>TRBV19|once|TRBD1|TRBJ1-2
CASSIADRATYGYTF
TGTGCCAGTAGTATAGCTGACAGGGCCACCTATGGCTACACCTTC
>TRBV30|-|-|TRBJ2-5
CAWSVGVEETQYF
TGTGCCTGGAGTGTGGGAGTTGAGGAGACCCAGTACTTC
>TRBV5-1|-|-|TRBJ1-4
CASRRQATNEKLFF
TGCGCCAGCCGACGACAAGCAACTAATGAAAAACTGTTTTTT
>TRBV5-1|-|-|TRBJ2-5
CASSQQGEETQYF
TGCGCCAGCAGCCAACAGGGAGAAGAGACCCAGTACTTC
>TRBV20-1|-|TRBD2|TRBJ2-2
CSASPGLAGGFTGELFF
TGCAGTGCTAGTCCCGGACTAGCGGGAGGTTTCACCGGGGAGCTGTTTTTT
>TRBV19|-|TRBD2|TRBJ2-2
CASTPLGLAGGNTGELFF
TGTGCCAGTACCCCCTTAGGACTAGCGGGGGGTAACACCGGGGAGCTGTTTTTT
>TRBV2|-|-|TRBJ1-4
CASKGRVNEKLFF
TGTGCCAGCAAGGGCAGGGTCAATGAAAAACTGTTTTTT
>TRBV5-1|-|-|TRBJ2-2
CASSFPRLDNTGELFF
TGCGCCAGCAGCTTCCCGAGACTAGATAACACCGGGGAGCTGTTTTTT
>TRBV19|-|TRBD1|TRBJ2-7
CASSQPGQGYEQYF
TGTGCCAGTAGTCAGCCGGGACAGGGCTACGAGCAGTACTTC
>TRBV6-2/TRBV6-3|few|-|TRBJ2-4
CASSLPPTDIQYF
TGTGCCAGCAGTTTGCCCCCCACGGACATTCAGTACTTC
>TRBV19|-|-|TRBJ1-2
CASSIRGGYTF
TGTGCCAGTAGTATTCGGGGTGGCTACACCTTC
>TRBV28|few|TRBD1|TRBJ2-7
CASSSGTDVFYEQYF
TGTGCCAGCAGTTCCGGGACAGACGTATTCTACGAGCAGTACTTC
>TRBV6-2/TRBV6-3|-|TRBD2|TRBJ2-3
CASSRTSGASTDTQYF
TGTGCCAGCAGTAGGACTAGCGGGGCAAGCACAGATACGCAGTATTTT
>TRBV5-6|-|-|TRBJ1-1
CASSGQREAFF
TGTGCCAGCAGCGGCCAGAGGGAGGCTTTCTTT